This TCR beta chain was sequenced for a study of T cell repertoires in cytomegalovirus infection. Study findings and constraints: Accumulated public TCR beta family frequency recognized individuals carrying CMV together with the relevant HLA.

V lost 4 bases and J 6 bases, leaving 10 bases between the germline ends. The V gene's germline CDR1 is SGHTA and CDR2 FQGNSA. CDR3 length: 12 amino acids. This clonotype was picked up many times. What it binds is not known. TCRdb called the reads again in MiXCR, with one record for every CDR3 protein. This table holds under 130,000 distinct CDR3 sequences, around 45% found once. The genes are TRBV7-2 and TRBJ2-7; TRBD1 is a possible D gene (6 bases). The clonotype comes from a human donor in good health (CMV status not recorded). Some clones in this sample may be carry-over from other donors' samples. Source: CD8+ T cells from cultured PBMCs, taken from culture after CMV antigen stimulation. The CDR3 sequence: CASSWGPIEQYF. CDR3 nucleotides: TGTGCCAGCAGCTGGGGGCCAATCGAGCAGTACTTC. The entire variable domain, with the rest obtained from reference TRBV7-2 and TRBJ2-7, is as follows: GAGVSQSPSNKVTEKGKDVELRCDPISGHTALYWYRQSLGQGLEFLIYFQGNSAPDKSGLPSDRFSAERTGGSVSTLTIQRTQQEDSAVYLCASSWGPIEQYFGPGTRLTVT.